This passage covers 32 T cell receptor beta chains from one sample sequenced in a study of long-term antiretroviral therapy in people with HIV. Researchers report immunoSEQ v3.0 was run at survey level. Assay used: immunoSEQ multiplex PCR; TCRdb lists only in-frame clones, some missing. The sample contains 15,000 to 25,000 clones, about 91% of which appear only once. The sequences come from unsorted PBMCs, collected 2.1 years after starting antiretroviral therapy. These receptors originate from a man younger than 35 with HIV.

The V gene is TRBV19, the J gene TRBJ2-3; 7 nucleotides align to TRBD2. CDR3 length equals 18 residues. Germline V gene lookup returns CDR1 LNHDA and CDR2 SQIVND (reference sequence). The junction had 15 bases not matched to a gene; V was cut back by 0 bases and J by 6 bases. The CDR3 is CASSIDRGAGTYEDTQYF. In nucleotides, the CDR3 is TGTGCCAGTAGTATAGATCGAGGAGCGGGGACGTATGAGGATACGCAGTATTTT.

This chain links TRBV7-9 with TRBJ2-7; no clear D gene. The CDR3 is 14 amino acids. Trimming took 8 bases from V and 5 from J, leaving 19 bases between them. Germline V gene sequence: CDR1 SEHNR, CDR2 FQNEAQ (reference sequence). The CDR3 DNA reads as TGTGCCAGCGGATCGGACGGCTCTTTGGACGAGCAGTACTTC. Translation gives CASGSDGSLDEQYF.

The V call is TRBV5-1, the J call TRBJ1-2; the match to TRBD1 covers 9 bases. V lost 4 bases, J lost 4 bases, and 5 bases stayed unmatched. Germline V gene lookup returns CDR1 SGHRS and CDR2 YFSETQ. This CDR3 contains 14 residues. CDR3 loop: CASSPDRGGYGYTF. CDR3 bases: TGCGCCAGCAGCCCGGACAGGGGTGGCTATGGCTACACCTTC.

This clone was picked up a small number of times. The chain joins TRBV4-2 to TRBJ2-7, with a tentative D call TRBD2 (5 bases). Trimming pared 2 bases from V and 7 bases from J, leaving 15 bases between. Per the germline V gene, CDR1 is LGHNA and CDR2 is YNFKEQ. The length of the CDR3 is 14 residues. The DNA for the CDR3 is TGTGCCAGCAGCCAATTCGAGGGAACGGGAGAGCAGTACTTC. Protein sequence: CASSQFEGTGEQYF.

The V gene is TRBV19, the J gene TRBJ1-1; D may be TRBD1 (6 bases). Looked up from germline, CDR1 is LNHDA and CDR2 is SQIVND (reference sequence). The CDR3 extends over 18 amino acids. V shed 5 bases and J shed 0 bases, with 22 bases lying between them. In DNA, the CDR3 is TGTGCCAGTAGTGGAAGGACAGCCCACCCTTTCATGAACACTGAAGCTTTCTTT. This codes for CASSGRTAHPFMNTEAFF.

With regard to this clone: Other DNA sequences in the sample encode the same CDR3. J is TRBJ2-7 and V is TRBV9, with a possible D match to TRBD2 (5 bases). The germline V and J ends were trimmed by 0 bases and 0 bases, with 7 bases remaining between them. This CDR3 is built from 14 residues. CDR1 is SGDLS, CDR2 YYNGEE, per germline. This chain's CDR3 is CASSVGAGSYEQYF. CDR3 coding DNA: TGTGCCAGCAGCGTAGGGGCGGGCTCCTACGAGCAGTACTTC.

The rearrangement links TRBV13 to TRBJ2-7, with D hard to call. The CDR3 runs to 18 residues. V dropped 5 bases and J dropped 0 bases, with 23 bases sitting between them. Germline V gene sequence: CDR1 PRHDT, CDR2 FYEKMQ (reference sequence). This CDR3 is CASSRWTADRKSSYEQYF. Here the CDR3 DNA reads TGTGCCAGCAGCCGATGGACGGCAGACCGAAAGAGCTCCTACGAGCAGTACTTC.

The J gene is TRBJ1-6, the V gene TRBV7-6; D is perhaps TRBD1 (5 bases). Looked up from germline, CDR1 is SGHVS and CDR2 is FNYEAQ. This CDR3 comprises 15 residues. The V end lost 1 base, the J end lost 10 bases, and 14 bases lay between the germline ends. CDR3 DNA sequence: TGTGCCAGCAGCTTAGGGAGATCGACAGACTCACCCCTCCACTTT. The encoded protein is CASSLGRSTDSPLHF.

V is TRBV11-3 and J is TRBJ2-7; perhaps D is TRBD1 or TRBD2 (5 bases each). V shed 5 bases and J shed 2 bases, with 10 bases lying between them. The CDR3 runs to 13 residues. From germline, CDR1 is SGHNT and CDR2 YENEEA. This chain's CDR3 is CASSRGRTYEQYF. In DNA, the CDR3 is TGTGCCAGCAGCCGGGGACGGACCTACGAGCAGTACTTC.

The CDR3 sequence is CASVLGATEAFF. The CDR3 nucleotides are TGTGCCAGCGTCCTCGGGGCCACTGAAGCTTTCTTT. V is TRBV7-9 and J is TRBJ1-1; possible D gene TRBD1, 5 bases. The CDR3 is made up of 12 amino acids. CDR1 and CDR2 (germline): SEHNR, FQNEAQ (reference sequence). Between the trimmed V and J ends, which lost 8 bases and 4 bases, there was a span of 11 bases.

The chain is built from TRBV7-6 and TRBJ2-7; the D gene could be TRBD1 or TRBD2 (5 bases each). This CDR3 spans 15 amino acids. Looked up from germline, CDR1 is SGHVS and CDR2 is FNYEAQ. Trimming shortened V by 4 bases and J by 2 bases, and 15 bases separated the two germline ends. CDR3 sequence (DNA): TGTGCCAGCAGCTCCCGGGACGGTGGACCCTACGAGCAGTACTTC. It specifies CASSSRDGGPYEQYF.

The chain carries TRBV9 and TRBJ2-7, with D unclear. Germline CDR1 is SGDLS and CDR2 is YYNGEE. Trimming pared 0 bases from V and 2 bases from J, leaving 6 bases between. The length of the CDR3 is 13 residues. DNA of the CDR3: TGTGCCAGCAGCGTAGGGGCAGCCTACGAGCAGTACTTC. Residues: CASSVGAAYEQYF.

The chain links TRBV25-1 to TRBJ1-2; 7 bases match TRBD1. The CDR3 spans 12 residues. V dropped 9 bases and J dropped 7; count of bases not matched to a gene: 8. The V gene's germline CDR1 is MGHDK and CDR2 SYGVNS. The CDR3 bases are TGTGCCAGTAAAACAGGGGAGGCTGGCTACACCTTC. It codes for CASKTGEAGYTF.

The rearrangement uses TRBV29-1 and TRBJ1-1; D ambiguous. The CDR3 consists of 12 residues. The germline V gene encodes CDR1 SQVTM and CDR2 ANQGSEA. Between the trimmed V and J ends, which lost 3 bases and 0 bases, there was a span of 5 bases. The CDR3 DNA is TGCAGCGTTGAGGAAATGAACACTGAAGCTTTCTTT. As protein: CSVEEMNTEAFF.

V gene TRBV27 combines with J gene TRBJ1-4, with D hard to call. The germline V gene encodes CDR1 MNHEY and CDR2 SMNVEV (reference sequence). Trimming removed 3 bases from V and 8 bases from J, with 10 bases in between. CDR3 length: 13 residues. CDR3 bases: TGTGCCAGCAGTTTTTTACCGGCGGAAAAACTGTTTTTT. As protein: CASSFLPAEKLFF.

J is TRBJ1-3 and V is TRBV19; D remains unclear. CDR1 and CDR2 from the germline V gene are LNHDA and SQIVND (reference sequence). The CDR3 is made up of 14 amino acids. V was clipped by 7 bases and J by 3 bases, with 13 bases between them. The CDR3 region is CASTRSDSGNTIYF. The CDR3 bases are TGTGCCAGTACAAGGAGCGATAGTGGAAACACCATATATTTT.

The CDR3 sequence: CASNAGANQPQHF. In DNA form, the CDR3 reads TGTGCCAGTAACGCAGGGGCTAATCAGCCCCAGCATTTT. J is TRBJ1-5 and V is TRBV19; the D gene is possibly TRBD1 (6 bases). V was trimmed by 7 bases and J by 4 bases, leaving 11 bases between them. The CDR3 consists of 13 residues. Germline-derived CDR1 and CDR2 are LNHDA and SQIVND (reference sequence).

The rearrangement uses TRBV13 and TRBJ1-2, with 8 bases aligning to TRBD1. J was trimmed by 6 bases and V by 5 bases; bases with no gene match: 8. Per the germline V gene, CDR1 is PRHDT and CDR2 is FYEKMQ (reference sequence). The CDR3 is 14 amino acids. CDR3 in DNA: TGTGCCAGCAGCACCCAGGGGGCTTCAGATGGCTACACCTTC. Encoded protein: CASSTQGASDGYTF.

The chain recombines TRBV10-2 with TRBJ2-7; the D is unclear. Looked up from germline, CDR1 is WSHSY and CDR2 is SAAADI. CDR3 length equals 16 residues. The V gene lost 2 bases and the J gene lost 4 bases, with 18 bases spanning the gap. The CDR3 coding sequence is TGCGCCAGCAGTGAGATGTTGGGCCGACGTCGGTACGAGCAGTACTTC. It is translated as CASSEMLGRRRYEQYF.

This chain joins TRBV4-3 and TRBJ2-2, with D unclear. Trimming shortened V by 0 bases and J by 8 bases, and 10 bases separated the two germline ends. Germline V lookup: CDR1 LGHNA, CDR2 YSLEER. CDR3 length: 14 amino acids. The CDR3 DNA reads TGCGCCAGCAGCCAAGATATGCGGCCGGGGGAGCTGTTTTTT. Translation gives CASSQDMRPGELFF.

The rearrangement joins TRBV15 to TRBJ1-5; D is uncertain. V lost 3 bases and J 1 base, leaving 4 bases between the germline ends. The germline CDR1 and CDR2 sequences are LNHNV and YYDKDF (reference sequence). The CDR3 is 13 residues long. CDR3 bases: TGTGCCACCAGCAGGGGGAGCAATCAGCCCCAGCATTTT. Protein: CATSRGSNQPQHF.

This clone was seen only once. The V gene is TRBV6-1, the J gene TRBJ2-4, with D unresolved. The CDR3 runs to 14 residues. V was shortened by 6 bases and J by 3 bases, with 12 bases between the two germline ends. Germline CDR1 reads MNHNS; CDR2 reads SASEGT. CDR3 in DNA: TGTGCCAGCAGCGAAAAATTTGGCAAAAACATTCAGTACTTC. Translating gives CASSEKFGKNIQYF.

The chain joins TRBV4-1 to TRBJ2-3; no reliable D call. With 0 bases removed from V and 2 bases from J, the gap between germline ends came to 6 bases. Per the germline V gene, CDR1 is MGHRA and CDR2 is YSYEKL. This CDR3 spans 14 amino acids. The CDR3 DNA reads TGCGCCAGCAGCCAAGAACACCTCACAGATACGCAGTATTTT. This sequence encodes CASSQEHLTDTQYF.

The CDR3 region is CASSLMVNQPQHF. In DNA, the CDR3 is TGTGCCAGCAGTTTAATGGTCAATCAGCCCCAGCATTTT. The chain uses TRBV27 and TRBJ1-5; D call uncertain. The CDR3 is 13 residues long. Germline V gene lookup returns CDR1 MNHEY and CDR2 SMNVEV (reference sequence). V was shortened by 2 bases and J by 3 bases, with 5 bases between the two germline ends.

J is TRBJ1-2 and V is TRBV7-9; D perhaps matches TRBD1 (6 bases). The CDR3 extends over 13 amino acids. V dropped 7 bases and J dropped 4 bases, with 13 bases sitting between them. Germline-derived CDR1 and CDR2 are SEHNR and FQNEAQ (reference sequence). DNA for the CDR3: TGTGCCAGCACCGTGGGGGGCGCCTATGGCTACACCTTC. Protein sequence: CASTVGGAYGYTF.

CDR3 coding DNA: TGTGCCACCAGCCGACACCAAGAGACCCAGTACTTC. Its protein product is CATSRHQETQYF. The chain combines TRBV15 with TRBJ2-5; no clear D. CDR3 length: 12 amino acids. V shed 5 bases and J shed 0 bases, with 4 bases lying between them. Germline CDR1 LNHNV, CDR2 YYDKDF (reference sequence). The full variable domain, with the rest looked up from reference TRBV15 and TRBJ2-5, is DAMVIQNPRYQVTQFGKPVTLSCSQTLNHNVMYWYQQKSSQAPKLLFHYYDKDFNNEADTPDNFQSRRPNTSFCFLDIRSPGLGDTAMYLCATSRHQETQYFGPGTRLLVL.

A note on this clone: This sample also contains other DNA sequences that code for the same CDR3. This chain uses TRBV6-6 with TRBJ2-7; 9 bases are shared with TRBD1. The CDR3 has 16 amino acids. The V gene's germline CDR1 is MNHNY and CDR2 SVGAGI (reference sequence). The V segment lost 7 bases and the J segment 7 bases; nucleotides outside the gene matches: 17. Here the CDR3 reads CASTDDRGIAVYEQYF. The CDR3 DNA reads as TGTGCCAGCACCGACGACAGGGGGATCGCGGTCTATGAGCAGTACTTC.

The chain uses TRBV13 and TRBJ1-2, with no clear D. Trimming removed 2 bases from V and 0 bases from J, with 10 bases in between. Germline V gene lookup returns CDR1 PRHDT and CDR2 FYEKMQ (reference sequence). The CDR3 extends over 15 amino acids. The CDR3 spells CASSLLASSNYGYTF. In DNA form, the CDR3 reads TGTGCCAGCAGCTTATTGGCCTCCTCTAACTATGGCTACACCTTC.

The V gene is TRBV6-5, the J gene TRBJ1-1, with 7 bases fitting TRBD1. The CDR3 is 16 amino acids. The germline gives CDR1 MNHEY, CDR2 SVGAGI. Losses at the gene ends were 4 bases for V and 5 bases for J; bases not matched to a gene: 13. The CDR3 protein is CASSSPSRTGATEAFF. The CDR3 DNA reads TGTGCCAGCAGTTCCCCATCCCGGACAGGAGCGACTGAAGCTTTCTTT.

V gene TRBV5-6 combines with J gene TRBJ2-5; 7 bases are shared with TRBD1. Germline V gives CDR1 SGHDT, CDR2 YYEEEE. Trimming cost V 2 bases and J 4 bases; bases outside gene matches: 5. The CDR3 consists of 14 residues. The CDR3 loop reads CASSFLTGRETQYF. The CDR3 region has the DNA TGTGCCAGCAGCTTCCTGACAGGGCGAGAGACCCAGTACTTC.

The chain has TRBV20-1 and TRBJ2-5; a weak D match, TRBD1 (5 bases). This CDR3 has 11 residues. The germline V and J ends were trimmed by 5 bases and 3 bases, with 7 bases remaining between them. Germline V CDR1 and CDR2: DFQATT, SNEGSKA (reference sequence). In DNA form, the CDR3 reads TGCAGTGCTGCAGGGAAAGAGACCCAGTACTTC. Translation gives CSAAGKETQYF.

The gene calls are TRBV5-1 and TRBJ2-1, with no clear D. V gave up 3 bases and J gave up 5 bases, with 6 bases separating them. From germline, CDR1 is SGHRS and CDR2 YFSETQ. CDR3 size: 12 residues. This CDR3 reads CASSSDNNEQFF. The CDR3 DNA sequence: TGCGCCAGCAGCTCAGATAACAATGAGCAGTTCTTC.